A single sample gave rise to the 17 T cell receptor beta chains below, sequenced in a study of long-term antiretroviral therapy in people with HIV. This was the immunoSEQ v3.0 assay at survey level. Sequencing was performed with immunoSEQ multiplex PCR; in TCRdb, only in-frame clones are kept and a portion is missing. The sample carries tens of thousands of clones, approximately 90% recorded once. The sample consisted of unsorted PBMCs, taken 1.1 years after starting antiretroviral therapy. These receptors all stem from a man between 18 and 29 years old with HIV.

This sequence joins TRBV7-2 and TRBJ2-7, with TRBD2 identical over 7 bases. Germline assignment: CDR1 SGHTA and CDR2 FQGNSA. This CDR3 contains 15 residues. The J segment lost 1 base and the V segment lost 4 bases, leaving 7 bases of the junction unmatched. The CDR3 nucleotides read TGTGCCAGCAGCTCGTATGGCGGGAGTTCCTACGAGCAGTACTTC. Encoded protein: CASSSYGGSSYEQYF.

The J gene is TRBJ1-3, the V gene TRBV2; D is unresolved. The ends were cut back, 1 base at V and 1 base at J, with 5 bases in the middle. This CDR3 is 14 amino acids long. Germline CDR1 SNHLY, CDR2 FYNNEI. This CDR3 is CASSEEVSGNTIYF. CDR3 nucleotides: TGTGCCAGCAGTGAAGAGGTATCTGGAAACACCATATATTTT.

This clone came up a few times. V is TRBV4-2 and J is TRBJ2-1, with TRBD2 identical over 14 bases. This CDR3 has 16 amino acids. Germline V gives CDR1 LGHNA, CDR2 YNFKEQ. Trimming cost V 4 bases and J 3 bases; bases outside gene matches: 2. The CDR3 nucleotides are TGTGCCAGCAGCCGGACTAGCGGGAGGTTCTACAATGAGCAGTTCTTC. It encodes CASSRTSGRFYNEQFF.

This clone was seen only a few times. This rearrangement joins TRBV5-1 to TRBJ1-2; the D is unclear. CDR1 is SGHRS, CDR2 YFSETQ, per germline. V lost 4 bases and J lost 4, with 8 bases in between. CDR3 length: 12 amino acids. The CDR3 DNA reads TGCGCCAGCAGCAAGGACCTCTATGGCTACACCTTC. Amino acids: CASSKDLYGYTF. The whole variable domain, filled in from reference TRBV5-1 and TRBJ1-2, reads KAGVTQTPRYLIKTRGQQVTLSCSPISGHRSVSWYQQTPGQGLQFLFEYFSETQRNKGNFPGRFSGRQFSNSRSEMNVSTLELGDSALYLCASSKDLYGYTFGSGTRLTVV.

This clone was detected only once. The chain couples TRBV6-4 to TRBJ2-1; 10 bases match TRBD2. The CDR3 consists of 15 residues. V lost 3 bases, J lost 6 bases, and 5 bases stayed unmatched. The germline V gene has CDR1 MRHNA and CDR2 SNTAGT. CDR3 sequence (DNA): TGTGCCAGCAGTGAACGACTAGCGGGTAGCAATGAGCAGTTCTTC. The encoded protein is CASSERLAGSNEQFF.

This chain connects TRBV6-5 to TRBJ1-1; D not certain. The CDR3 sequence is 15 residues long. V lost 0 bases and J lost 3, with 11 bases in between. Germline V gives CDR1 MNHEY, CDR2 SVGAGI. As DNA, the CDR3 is TGTGCCAGCAGTTACTCGAGCTTCGTGGACACTGAAGCTTTCTTT. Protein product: CASSYSSFVDTEAFF.

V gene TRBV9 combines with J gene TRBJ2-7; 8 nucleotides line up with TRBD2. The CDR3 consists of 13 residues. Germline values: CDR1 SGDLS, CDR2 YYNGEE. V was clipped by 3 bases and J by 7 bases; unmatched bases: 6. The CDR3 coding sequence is TGTGCCAGCAGCGAAGGACTAGCCGGGGAGCAGTACTTC. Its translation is CASSEGLAGEQYF.

For the CDR3, the DNA is TGTGCCAGCAGTTACTCGGGGCAGGGGGCATCGAGAGGCTACACCTTC. Encoded protein: CASSYSGQGASRGYTF. This chain uses TRBV6-5 with TRBJ1-2; 8 bases match TRBD1. The length of the CDR3 is 16 residues. CDR1 and CDR2 (germline): MNHEY, SVGAGI. V lost 0 bases, J lost 8 bases, and 11 bases stayed unmatched.

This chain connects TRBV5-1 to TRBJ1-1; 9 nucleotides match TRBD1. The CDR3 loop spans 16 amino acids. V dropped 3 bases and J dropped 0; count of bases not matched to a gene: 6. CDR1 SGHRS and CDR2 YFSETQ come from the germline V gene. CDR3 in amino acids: CASSSRGQGLNTEAFF. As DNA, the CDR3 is TGCGCCAGCAGCTCCCGGGGACAGGGTTTGAACACTGAAGCTTTCTTT.

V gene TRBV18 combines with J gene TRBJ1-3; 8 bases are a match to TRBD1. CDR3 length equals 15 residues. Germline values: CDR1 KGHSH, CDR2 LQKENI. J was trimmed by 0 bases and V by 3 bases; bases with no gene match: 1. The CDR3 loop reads CASSPGQDSGNTIYF. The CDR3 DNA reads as TGTGCCAGCTCACCGGGACAGGACTCTGGAAACACCATATATTTT.

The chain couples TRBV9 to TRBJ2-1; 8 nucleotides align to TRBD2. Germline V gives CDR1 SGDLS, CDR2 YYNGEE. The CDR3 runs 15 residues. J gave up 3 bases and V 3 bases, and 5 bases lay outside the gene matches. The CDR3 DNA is TGTGCCAGCAGCGCCGCGGGGGGCCTCTACAATGAGCAGTTCTTC. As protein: CASSAAGGLYNEQFF.

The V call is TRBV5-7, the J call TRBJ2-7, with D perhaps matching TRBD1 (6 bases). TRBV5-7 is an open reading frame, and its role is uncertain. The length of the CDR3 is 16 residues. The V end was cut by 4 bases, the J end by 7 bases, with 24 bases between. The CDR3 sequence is CASSPPDTGSGGEQYF. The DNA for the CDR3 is TGTGCCAGCAGCCCGCCAGATACAGGGTCGGGCGGGGAGCAGTACTTC.

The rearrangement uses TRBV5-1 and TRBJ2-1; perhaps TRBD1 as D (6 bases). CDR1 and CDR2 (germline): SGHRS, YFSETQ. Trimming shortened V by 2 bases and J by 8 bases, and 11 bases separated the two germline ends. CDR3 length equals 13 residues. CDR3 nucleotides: TGCGCCAGCAGCTTTGACAGGTTAGATGAGCAGTTCTTC. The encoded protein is CASSFDRLDEQFF.

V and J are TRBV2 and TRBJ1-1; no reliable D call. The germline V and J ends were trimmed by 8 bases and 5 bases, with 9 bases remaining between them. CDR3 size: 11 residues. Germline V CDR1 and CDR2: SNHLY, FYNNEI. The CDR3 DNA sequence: TGTGCCAGCCGGACGGGGACTGAAGCTTTCTTT. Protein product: CASRTGTEAFF.

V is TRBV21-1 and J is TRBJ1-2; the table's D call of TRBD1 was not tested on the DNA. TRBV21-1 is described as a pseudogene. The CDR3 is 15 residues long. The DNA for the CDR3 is TGTGCCAGCAGAGAGTCCGGGACAGGGTTTCTCGGCTACACCTTC. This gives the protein CASRESGTGFLGYTF.

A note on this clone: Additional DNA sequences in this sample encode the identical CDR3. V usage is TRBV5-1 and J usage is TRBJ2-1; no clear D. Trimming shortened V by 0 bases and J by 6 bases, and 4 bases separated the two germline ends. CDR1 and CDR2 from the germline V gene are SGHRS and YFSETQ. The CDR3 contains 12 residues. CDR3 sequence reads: CASSLGLNEQFF. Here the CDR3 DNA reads TGCGCCAGCAGCTTGGGCCTCAATGAGCAGTTCTTC.

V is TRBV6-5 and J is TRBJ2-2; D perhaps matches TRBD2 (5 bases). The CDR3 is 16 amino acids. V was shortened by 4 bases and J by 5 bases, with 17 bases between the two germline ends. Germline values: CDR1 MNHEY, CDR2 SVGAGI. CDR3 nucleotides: TGTGCCAGCAGTTCCCTCTCCTGGGCGGGTACCGGGGAGCTGTTTTTT. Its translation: CASSSLSWAGTGELFF.